This is a list of T cell receptor beta chains from one sample in a study of blood T cells in healthy people across ages. MiXCR, run by TCRdb on the 5' RACE reads, gives a single entry per CDR3 protein. Here the sample spans around 940,000 distinct CDR3 sequences, approximately 50% being singletons. The sample comprised blood. The source is a woman aged 55-75 years in good health. CDR3s include the opening cysteine and the closing phenylalanine or tryptophan. Fields, in order: clone size, V gene, D gene, J gene, CDR3 DNA, CDR3 protein. D genes are given only for firm matches. Some rows mark clone size as missing; the rest say once, few, many or name a class of expanded clone.

.	TRBV2	.	TRBJ1-2	TGTGCCAGCAGTGAACGGGGTAGTTATGGCTACACCTTC	CASSERGSYGYTF
.	TRBV15	.	TRBJ2-7	TGTGCCACCAGCAGAGAATCACAGACCTACGAGCAGTACTTC	CATSRESQTYEQYF
.	TRBV20-1	TRBD2	TRBJ2-3	TGCAGTGGACTCCCGGGAGGGCCGGGAGATACGCAGTATTTT	CSGLPGGPGDTQYF
.	TRBV12-3/TRBV12-4	TRBD2	TRBJ2-1	TGTGCCAGCAGTTTCGGCTTTAGCGGGAGCTCCTACAATGAGCAGTTCTTC	CASSFGFSGSSYNEQFF
.	TRBV29-1	.	TRBJ2-1	TGCAGCGTTGCCGAGACCCCCCGGGGGGAGCAGTTCTTC	CSVAETPRGEQFF
.	TRBV30	.	TRBJ1-1	TGTGCCTGGGGGAGATCGTGGGGCTATGAAGCTTTCTTT	CAWGRSWGYEAFF
.	TRBV15	.	TRBJ2-7	TGTGCCACCAGCAGAGAGGGCTTAAACTACGAGCAGTACTTC	CATSREGLNYEQYF
few	TRBV4-3	.	TRBJ1-1	TGCGCCAGCAGCCACTGGACGTTGAACACTGAAGCTTTCTTT	CASSHWTLNTEAFF
few	TRBV25-1	.	TRBJ2-5	TGTGCCAGCACCGCATGGGACATCTACCAAGAGACCCAGTACTTC	CASTAWDIYQETQYF
.	TRBV30	TRBD1	TRBJ2-3	TGTGCCTGGAGCCAGACAGGGTATGCAGATACGCAGTATTTT	CAWSQTGYADTQYF
few	TRBV6-1	.	TRBJ1-6	TGTGCCAGCAGGGAAAGACACTCTAATTCACCCCTCCACTTT	CASRERHSNSPLHF
.	TRBV29-1	.	TRBJ2-5	TGCAGCGTTGAAGTTCTGCAAGAGACCCATTACTTC	CSVEVLQETHYF
.	TRBV20-1	.	TRBJ2-7	TGCAGTGCTAGCCCCCCGGCGGAGACCTCCTACGAGCAGTACTTC	CSASPPAETSYEQYF
.	TRBV20-1	.	TRBJ2-7	TGCAGTGCTAGAGACAGGGCTAGCTCCGTATACGAGCAGTACTTC	CSARDRASSVYEQYF
few	TRBV10-3	TRBD1	TRBJ1-2	TGTGCCATCAGCCAGGGGGCTCTTCGGGGGAGCTATGGCTACACCTTC	CAISQGALRGSYGYTF
.	TRBV11-2	.	TRBJ2-7	TGTGCCAGCAGCTTAGCGGAATATCTCTACGAGCAGTACTTC	CASSLAEYLYEQYF
.	TRBV27	TRBD2	TRBJ2-1	TGTGCCGGCAGTTTGACTAGCGGGGGAAACAATGAGCAGTTCTTC	CAGSLTSGGNNEQFF
few	TRBV29-1	TRBD2	TRBJ2-3	TGCAGCGTTGGACTAGCGGGTCAATCCACAGATACGCAGTATTTT	CSVGLAGQSTDTQYF
.	TRBV7-2	.	TRBJ2-7	TGTGCCAGCAGCTTAGCCCGTTCCAACGAGCAGTACTTC	CASSLARSNEQYF
.	TRBV3-1	TRBD2	TRBJ2-5	TGTGCCAGCAGCCACGGGGGACTAGCGGGGATATCCGGCGAGACCCAGTACTTC	CASSHGGLAGISGETQYF